This record concerns one T cell receptor (beta chain) sequence. Its antigen is unidentified. The CDR3 is made up of 14 amino acids. Germline values: CDR1 LNHDA, CDR2 SQIVND (reference sequence). Trimming pared 4 bases from V and 4 bases from J, leaving 11 bases between. The sample belongs to a study of shared clonotypes between healthy human individuals. Study as a whole: Three CD4 naive, three CD4 memory, two CD8 naive and one CD8 memory plate were used per donor.

The run depth of the assay was deep. Clones were read by immunoSEQ multiplex PCR, and TCRdb kept only the in-frame ones, dropping some. The sample shows about 960,000 clones, approximately 80% of them seen only once. Study observations and caveats: Clonotypes not shared had lower generation probabilities than those common to all four donors. Only blood was sampled, and tissue TCR repertoires likely differ from blood ones.

The J gene is TRBJ2-1, the V gene TRBV19, with D possibly matching TRBD1 (6 bases). Sequencing was carried out using memory CD4+ T cells sorted from blood. Subset given: CD45RA-negative fraction. The origin of this receptor is a man between 18 and 35 years old in good health. The CDR3 loop reads CASSKRGQYNEQFF. The CDR3 coding sequence is TGTGCCAGTAGTAAAAGAGGACAGTACAATGAGCAGTTCTTC.